Listed below are T cell receptor beta chains from one sample, sequenced in a study of blood T cell repertoires in COVID-19. Assay: immunoSEQ multiplex PCR; the TCRdb copy retains only in-frame clones and omits some. This table has 200,000 to 250,000 clones, around four fifths appearing once. Sequenced input: peripheral blood. These receptors originate from a man aged 45-65 years with active or convalescent COVID-19. Both conserved end residues are part of each CDR3. The D gene is left open where the match is weak. Part of the rows lack a size; the others show once, few, many or a class for expanded clones.

TGCGCCAGCAGCCATGCAGGGATCGGAAACACCATATATTTT,CASSHAGIGNTIYF,TRBJ1-3,NA,TRBV4-1,NA
TGTGCCAGTACCCAACGCGGGGGCAACGTTCGGAGGAACACTGAAGCTTTCTTT,CASTQRGGNVRRNTEAFF,TRBJ1-1,NA,TRBV19,NA
TGCGCCAGCAGCTTGGGACAGGTCAATTCACCCCTCCACTTT,CASSLGQVNSPLHF,TRBJ1-6,NA,TRBV5-1,NA
TGTGCCAGCAGCTTGGGGACTAGCGTGAGCTACGAGCAGTACTTC,CASSLGTSVSYEQYF,TRBJ2-7,TRBD2,TRBV5-4,NA
TGTGCCAGTAGTTTCCATAATGGACAGAATGAAGCTTTCTTT,CASSFHNGQNEAFF,TRBJ1-1,NA,TRBV19,once
TGTGCCAGCAGTGACCCGGCTGGGGCCAACGTCCTGACTTTC,CASSDPAGANVLTF,TRBJ2-6,NA,TRBV2,NA
TGTGCCAGCTCACCGCAGGTGAACACTGAAGCTTTCTTT,CASSPQVNTEAFF,TRBJ1-1,NA,TRBV18,once
TGTGCCAGCTCACCAGGGGACAGGGTAACCTACGAGCAGTACTTC,CASSPGDRVTYEQYF,TRBJ2-7,TRBD1,TRBV18,NA
TGTGCCAGTAGCCGGGGACTAGCGGGACTCTACGAGCAGTACTTC,CASSRGLAGLYEQYF,TRBJ2-7,TRBD2,TRBV19,NA
TGTGCCAGCTCACCCCGGGACAGGGTACACGAGACCCAGTACTTC,CASSPRDRVHETQYF,TRBJ2-5,TRBD1,TRBV18,NA
TGTGCCAGCAGCGCATCCGGACAGGGATCGAACATTCAGTACTTC,CASSASGQGSNIQYF,TRBJ2-4,TRBD1,TRBV9,NA
TGTGCCAGCAGTCTCGGACAGGTCGGACCTAACTATGGCTACACCTTC,CASSLGQVGPNYGYTF,TRBJ1-2,TRBD1,TRBV6-2/TRBV6-3,NA
TGCGCCAGCAGAAGTGGCGGGACCTACGAGCAGTACTTC,CASRSGGTYEQYF,TRBJ2-7,NA,TRBV5-1,NA
TGCGCCAGCAGCTCAACAGGGGGCTCCGCTGAGACCCAGTACTTC,CASSSTGGSAETQYF,TRBJ2-5,TRBD1,TRBV5-1,NA
TGTGCCATCAGTGTCCCAACTAGCGAATCCTACGAGCAGTACTTC,CAISVPTSESYEQYF,TRBJ2-7,TRBD2,TRBV10-3,NA
TGTGCCAGCAGTGAAGAGCGAAGAAGCGATGAGCAGTTCTTC,CASSEERRSDEQFF,TRBJ2-1,NA,TRBV2,once
TGTGCCAGCAGTTTGTTAGGGGGCAATCAGCCCCAGCATTTT,CASSLLGGNQPQHF,TRBJ1-5,NA,TRBV28,NA
TGTGCCAGCAGTCCGGGACTCACAGATACGCAGTATTTT,CASSPGLTDTQYF,TRBJ2-3,NA,TRBV27,NA
TGTGCCAGCAGAAGGGGGGGATCCACAGATACGCAGTATTTT,CASRRGGSTDTQYF,TRBJ2-3,NA,TRBV2,once
TGCGCCAGCAGGCGGACTAGCGGGGGACCCACAGATACGCAGTATTTT,CASRRTSGGPTDTQYF,TRBJ2-3,TRBD2,TRBV5-1,NA
TGTGCCAGCAGATCCGGGACAGGGGGCGGTGTTGGAAAACTGTTTTTT,CASRSGTGGGVGKLFF,TRBJ1-4,TRBD1,TRBV28,NA
TGTGCCAGCCGGGAAGGAACCGGGACAAGGTATTCGGACACTGAAGCTTTCTTT,CASREGTGTRYSDTEAFF,TRBJ1-1,NA,TRBV3-1/TRBV3-2,few